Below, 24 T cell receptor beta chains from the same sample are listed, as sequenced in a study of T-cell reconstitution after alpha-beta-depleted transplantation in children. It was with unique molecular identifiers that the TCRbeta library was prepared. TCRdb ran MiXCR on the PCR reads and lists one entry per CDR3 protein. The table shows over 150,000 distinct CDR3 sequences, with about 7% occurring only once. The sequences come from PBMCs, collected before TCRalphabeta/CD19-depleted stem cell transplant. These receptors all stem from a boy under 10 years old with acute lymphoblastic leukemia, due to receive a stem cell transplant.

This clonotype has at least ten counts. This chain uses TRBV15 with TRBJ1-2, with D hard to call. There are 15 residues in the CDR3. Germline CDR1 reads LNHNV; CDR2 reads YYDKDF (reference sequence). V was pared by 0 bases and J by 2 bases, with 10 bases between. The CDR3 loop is CATSRDLDGNYGYTF. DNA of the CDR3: TGTGCCACCAGCAGAGACCTAGACGGGAACTATGGCTACACCTTC.

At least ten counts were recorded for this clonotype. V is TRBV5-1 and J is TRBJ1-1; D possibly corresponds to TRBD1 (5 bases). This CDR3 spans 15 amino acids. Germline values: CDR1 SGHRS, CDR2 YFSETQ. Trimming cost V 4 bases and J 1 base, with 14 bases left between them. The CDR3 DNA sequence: TGCGCCAGCAGCCCTGGGGGGGGGTCGAACACTGAAGCTTTCTTT. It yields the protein CASSPGGGSNTEAFF.

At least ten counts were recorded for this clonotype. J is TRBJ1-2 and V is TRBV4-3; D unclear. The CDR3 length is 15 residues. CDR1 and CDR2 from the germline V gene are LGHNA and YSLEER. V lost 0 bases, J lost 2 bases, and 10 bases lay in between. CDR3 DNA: TGCGCCAGCAGCCAAGATCGATCCGGGAACTATGGCTACACCTTC. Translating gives CASSQDRSGNYGYTF.

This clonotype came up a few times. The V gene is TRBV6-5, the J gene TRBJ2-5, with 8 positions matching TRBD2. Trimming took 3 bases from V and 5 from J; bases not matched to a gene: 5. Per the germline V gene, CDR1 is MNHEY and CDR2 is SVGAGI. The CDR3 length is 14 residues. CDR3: CASSYGPSGETQYF. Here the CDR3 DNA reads TGTGCCAGCAGTTATGGACCTAGCGGGGAGACCCAGTACTTC.

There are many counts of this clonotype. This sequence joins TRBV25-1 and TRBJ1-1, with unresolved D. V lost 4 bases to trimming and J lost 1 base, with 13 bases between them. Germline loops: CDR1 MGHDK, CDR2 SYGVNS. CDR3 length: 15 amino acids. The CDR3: CASSGRAGGNTEAFF. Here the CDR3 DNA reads TGTGCCAGCAGTGGTCGGGCAGGAGGGAACACTGAAGCTTTCTTT.

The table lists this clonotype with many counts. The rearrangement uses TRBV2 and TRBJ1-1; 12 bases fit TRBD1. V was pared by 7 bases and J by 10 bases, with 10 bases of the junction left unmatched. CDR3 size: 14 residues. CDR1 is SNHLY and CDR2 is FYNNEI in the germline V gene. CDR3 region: CASTGGTGGLVAFF. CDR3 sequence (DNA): TGTGCCAGCACCGGAGGGACAGGGGGCTTGGTAGCTTTCTTT.

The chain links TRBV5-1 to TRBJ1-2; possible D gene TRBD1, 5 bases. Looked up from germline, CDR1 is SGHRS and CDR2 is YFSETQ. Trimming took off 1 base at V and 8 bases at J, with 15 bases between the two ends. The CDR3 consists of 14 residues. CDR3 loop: CASSLIDSRRGYTF. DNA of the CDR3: TGCGCCAGCAGCTTGATCGACAGCAGAAGGGGCTACACCTTC.

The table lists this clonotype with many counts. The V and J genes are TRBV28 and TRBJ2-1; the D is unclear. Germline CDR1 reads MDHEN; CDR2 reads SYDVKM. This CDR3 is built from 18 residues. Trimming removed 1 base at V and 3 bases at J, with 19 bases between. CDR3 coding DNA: TGTGCCAGCAGTTTATACCCCCCGAGAGCCGCCATCTACAATGAGCAGTTCTTC. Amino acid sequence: CASSLYPPRAAIYNEQFF.

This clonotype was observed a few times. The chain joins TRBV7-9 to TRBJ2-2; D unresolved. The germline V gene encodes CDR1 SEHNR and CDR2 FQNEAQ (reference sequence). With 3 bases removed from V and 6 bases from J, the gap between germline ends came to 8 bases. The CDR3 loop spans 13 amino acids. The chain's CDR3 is CASSLISPGELFF. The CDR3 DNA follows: TGTGCCAGCAGCTTGATCTCCCCCGGGGAGCTGTTTTTT.

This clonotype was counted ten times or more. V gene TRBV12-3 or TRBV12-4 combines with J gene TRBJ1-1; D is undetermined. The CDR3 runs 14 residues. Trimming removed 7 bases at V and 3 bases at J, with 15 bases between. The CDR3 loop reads CASTLVRVDTEAFF. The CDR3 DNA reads TGTGCCAGCACGCTGGTTAGGGTGGACACTGAAGCTTTCTTT.

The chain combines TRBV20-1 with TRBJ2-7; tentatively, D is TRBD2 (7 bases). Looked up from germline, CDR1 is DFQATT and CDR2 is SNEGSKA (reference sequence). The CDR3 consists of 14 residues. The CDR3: CCARPRGGSYEQYF. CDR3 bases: TGCTGCGCTCGCCCGAGGGGGGGCTCCTACGAGCAGTACTTC.

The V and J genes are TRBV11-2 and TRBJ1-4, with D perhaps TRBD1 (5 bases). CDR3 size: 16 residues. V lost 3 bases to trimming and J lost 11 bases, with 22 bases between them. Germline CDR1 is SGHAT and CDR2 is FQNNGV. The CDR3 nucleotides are TGTGCCAGCAGCTTCACCTCAGCGGGGCGTATCGAGAAACTGTTTTTT. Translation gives CASSFTSAGRIEKLFF.

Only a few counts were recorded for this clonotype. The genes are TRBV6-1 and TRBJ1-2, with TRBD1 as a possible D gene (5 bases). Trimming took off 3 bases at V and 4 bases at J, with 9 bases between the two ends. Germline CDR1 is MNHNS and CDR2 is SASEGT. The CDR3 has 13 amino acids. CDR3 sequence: CASSDRDGYGYTF. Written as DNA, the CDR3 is TGTGCCAGCAGTGACCGGGACGGCTATGGCTACACCTTC.

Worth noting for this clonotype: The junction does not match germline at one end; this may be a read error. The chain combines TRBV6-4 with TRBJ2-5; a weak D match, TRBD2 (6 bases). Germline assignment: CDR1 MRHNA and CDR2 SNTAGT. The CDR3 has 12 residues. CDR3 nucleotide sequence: TGTGCCAGCAGGTATCGTCGGGAGACCCACTACTTC. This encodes CASRYRRETHYF.

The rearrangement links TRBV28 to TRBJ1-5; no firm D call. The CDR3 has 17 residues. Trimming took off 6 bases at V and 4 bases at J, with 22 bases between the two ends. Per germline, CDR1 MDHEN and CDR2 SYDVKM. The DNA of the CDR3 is TGTGCCAGCAGCGTCCCCTTACTCAGACCGTCAAATCAGCCCCAGCATTTT. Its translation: CASSVPLLRPSNQPQHF. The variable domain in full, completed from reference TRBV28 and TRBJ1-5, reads DVKVTQSSRYLVKRTGEKVFLECVQDMDHENMFWYRQDPGLGLRLIYFSYDVKMKEKGDIPEGYSVSREKKERFSLILESASTNQTSMYLCASSVPLLRPSNQPQHFGDGTRLSIL.

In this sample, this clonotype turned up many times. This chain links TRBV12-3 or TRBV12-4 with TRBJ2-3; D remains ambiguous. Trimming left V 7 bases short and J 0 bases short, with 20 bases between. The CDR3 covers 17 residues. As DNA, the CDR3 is TGTGCCAGCACGCCATCGACTTGGGCCGCTAGCACAGATACGCAGTATTTT. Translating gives CASTPSTWAASTDTQYF.

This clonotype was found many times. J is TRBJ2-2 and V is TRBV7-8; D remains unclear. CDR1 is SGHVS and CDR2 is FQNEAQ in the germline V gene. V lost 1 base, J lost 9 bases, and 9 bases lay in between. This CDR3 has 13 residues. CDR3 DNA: TGTGCCAGCAGCTTAGGTGTGTCGTGGGAGCTGTTTTTT. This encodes CASSLGVSWELFF.

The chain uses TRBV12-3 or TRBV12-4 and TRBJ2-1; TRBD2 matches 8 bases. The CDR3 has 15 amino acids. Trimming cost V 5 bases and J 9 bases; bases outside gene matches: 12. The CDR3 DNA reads TGTGCCAGCAGTCCGCTCCGCGGGGGGACCTCTGAGCAGTTCTTC. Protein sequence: CASSPLRGGTSEQFF.

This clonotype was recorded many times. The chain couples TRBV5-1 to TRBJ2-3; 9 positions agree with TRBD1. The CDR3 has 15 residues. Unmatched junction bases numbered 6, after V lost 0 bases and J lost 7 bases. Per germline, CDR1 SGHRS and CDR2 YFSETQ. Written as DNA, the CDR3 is TGCGCCAGCAGCTTGGGGACAGGGGTATCGAATACGCAGTATTTT. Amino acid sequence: CASSLGTGVSNTQYF.

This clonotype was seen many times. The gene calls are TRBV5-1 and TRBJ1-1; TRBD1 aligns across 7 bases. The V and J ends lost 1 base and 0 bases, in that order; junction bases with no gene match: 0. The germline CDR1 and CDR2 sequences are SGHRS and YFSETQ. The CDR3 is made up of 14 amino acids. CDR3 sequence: CASSLTGVNTEAFF. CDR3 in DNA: TGCGCCAGCAGCTTGACAGGGGTGAACACTGAAGCTTTCTTT.

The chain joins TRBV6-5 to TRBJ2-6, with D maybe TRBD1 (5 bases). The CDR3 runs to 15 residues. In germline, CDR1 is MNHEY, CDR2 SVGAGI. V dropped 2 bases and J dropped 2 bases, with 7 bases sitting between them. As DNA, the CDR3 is TGTGCCAGCAGTTACCAGGGAACTGGGGCCAACGTCCTGACTTTC. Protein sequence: CASSYQGTGANVLTF.

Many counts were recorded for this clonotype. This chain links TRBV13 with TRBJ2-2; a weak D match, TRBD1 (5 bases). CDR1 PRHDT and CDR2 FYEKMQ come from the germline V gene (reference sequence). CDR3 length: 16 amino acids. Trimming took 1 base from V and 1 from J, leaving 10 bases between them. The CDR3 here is CASSLAQTENTGELFF. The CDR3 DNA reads TGTGCCAGCAGCTTAGCCCAGACAGAGAACACCGGGGAGCTGTTTTTT.

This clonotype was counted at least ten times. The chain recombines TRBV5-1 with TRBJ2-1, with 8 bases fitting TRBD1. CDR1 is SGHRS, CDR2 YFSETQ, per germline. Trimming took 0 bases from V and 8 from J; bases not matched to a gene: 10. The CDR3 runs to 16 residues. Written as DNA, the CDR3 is TGCGCCAGCAGCTTGGCAACCAGGGGGCCCGGCGATGAGCAGTTCTTC. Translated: CASSLATRGPGDEQFF.

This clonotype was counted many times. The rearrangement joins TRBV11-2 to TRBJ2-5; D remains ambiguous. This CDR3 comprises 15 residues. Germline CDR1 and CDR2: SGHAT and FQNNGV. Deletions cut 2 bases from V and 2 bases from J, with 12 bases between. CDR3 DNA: TGTGCCAGCAGCTTATTTGCGAGACAACAAGAGACCCAGTACTTC. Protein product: CASSLFARQQETQYF.